This TCR beta chain was sequenced for a study of OX40 agonist ivuxolimab in advanced cancers. General study results and limits: The CD4+ and CD8+ T cells in the blood had expanded clonally by week 6 at 0.1 to 3.0 mg/kg. The study found among the lowest clonal expansion in partial responders at 0.1-3.0 mg/kg.

Profiling relied on immunoSEQ multiplex PCR, and the TCRdb table lists in-frame clones only, not all of them. The sample holds 60,000 or so clones; approximately 86% are singletons and the top ten take about 0.88%. This clone has just one count. Its antigen remains unknown. This receptor was taken from an adult with an advanced solid tumor such as melanoma, head and neck, liver or kidney cancer. Here the sequenced sample was CD4+ or CD8+ T cells sorted from blood, taken in a trial of the OX40 agonist ivuxolimab.

Here the CDR3 DNA reads TGTGCCAGCAGTTTCGGGGGGGAAGGTAACTATGGCTACACCTTC. Its translation is CASSFGGEGNYGYTF. The chain couples TRBV28 to TRBJ1-2; a weak D match, TRBD1 (5 bases). Deletions cut 3 bases from V and 1 base from J, with 12 bases between. The germline gives CDR1 MDHEN, CDR2 SYDVKM. The CDR3 consists of 15 residues.